These T cell receptor beta chains were read from a single sample in a study of CD8+ T cells in alopecia areata. The method was immunoSEQ multiplex PCR; TCRdb's version includes in-frame clones alone and lacks a portion of them. In the table there are 75,000 to 100,000 clones, 40% to 45% of which are singletons. Sequencing input: CD4+ T cells sorted from blood. The origin of the receptors is a human donor with alopecia areata. Each CDR3 is given with its conserved first and last residue. A D gene is named only where the DNA matches it firmly.

D gene: .
V gene: TRBV9
J gene: TRBJ2-2
CDR3 DNA: TGTGCCAGCAGCGTAGAGGCTCACTCCACCGGGGAGCTGTTTTTT
CDR3 protein: CASSVEAHSTGELFF

D gene: .
V gene: TRBV7-2
J gene: TRBJ1-5
CDR3 DNA: TGTGCCAGCAGCGGTATGGGGGCCGCAGAAAGCAATCAGCCCCAGCATTTT
CDR3 protein: CASSGMGAAESNQPQHF

D gene: TRBD2
V gene: TRBV29-1
J gene: TRBJ2-5
CDR3 DNA: TGCAGCGTTGTGGGGGGGATCCAAGAGACCCAGTACTTC
CDR3 protein: CSVVGGIQETQYF

D gene: .
V gene: TRBV18
J gene: TRBJ2-7
CDR3 DNA: TGTGCCAGCTCACCACCGGGCTACGAGCAGTACTTC
CDR3 protein: CASSPPGYEQYF

D gene: TRBD2
V gene: TRBV5-1
J gene: TRBJ2-1
CDR3 DNA: TGCGCCAGCAGCTCTACTAGCGGGAGCAATGAGCAGTTCTTC
CDR3 protein: CASSSTSGSNEQFF

D gene: .
V gene: TRBV29-1
J gene: TRBJ1-2
CDR3 DNA: TGCAGCGTTGAAGATCTCATTCAGGGAGGCTATGGCTACACCTTC
CDR3 protein: CSVEDLIQGGYGYTF

D gene: .
V gene: TRBV30
J gene: TRBJ1-1
CDR3 DNA: TGTGCCTGGAGTTTTGAGTCCCTACTTGAAGCTTTCTTT
CDR3 protein: CAWSFESLLEAFF

D gene: .
V gene: TRBV29-1
J gene: TRBJ2-3
CDR3 DNA: TGCAGCGTCCATTCGGGGGGCCGAGGTACGCAGTATTTT
CDR3 protein: CSVHSGGRGTQYF

D gene: .
V gene: TRBV25-1
J gene: TRBJ2-2
CDR3 DNA: TGTGCCAGCGCGGACACCCAGGGATCCGGGGAGCTGTTTTTT
CDR3 protein: CASADTQGSGELFF

D gene: TRBD1
V gene: TRBV4-3
J gene: TRBJ1-2
CDR3 DNA: TGCGCCAGCAGCCAAGATCGAGGAACAGGGGGCGGCTATGGCTACACCTTC
CDR3 protein: CASSQDRGTGGGYGYTF

D gene: .
V gene: TRBV4-1
J gene: TRBJ1-5
CDR3 DNA: TGCGCCAGCAGCCAAGATGGGGGGATTGGCAATCAGCCCCAGCATTTT
CDR3 protein: CASSQDGGIGNQPQHF

D gene: .
V gene: TRBV30
J gene: TRBJ1-5
CDR3 DNA: TGTGCCTGGAGCCCCCGGGGAAGCAATCAGCCCCAGCATTTT
CDR3 protein: CAWSPRGSNQPQHF